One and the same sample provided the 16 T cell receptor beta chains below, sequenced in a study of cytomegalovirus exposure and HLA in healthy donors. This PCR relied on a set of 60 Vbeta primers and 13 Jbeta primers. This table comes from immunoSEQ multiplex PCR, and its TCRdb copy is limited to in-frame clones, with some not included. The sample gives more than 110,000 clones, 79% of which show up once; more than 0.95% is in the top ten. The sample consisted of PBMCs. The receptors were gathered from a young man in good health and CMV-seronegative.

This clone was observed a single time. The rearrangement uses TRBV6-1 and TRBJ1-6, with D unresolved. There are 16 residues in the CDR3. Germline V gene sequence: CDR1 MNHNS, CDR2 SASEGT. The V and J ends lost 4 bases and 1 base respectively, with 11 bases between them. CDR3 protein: CASSGLGGSYNSPLHF. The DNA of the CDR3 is TGTGCCAGCAGTGGACTGGGAGGGTCCTATAATTCACCCCTCCACTTT.

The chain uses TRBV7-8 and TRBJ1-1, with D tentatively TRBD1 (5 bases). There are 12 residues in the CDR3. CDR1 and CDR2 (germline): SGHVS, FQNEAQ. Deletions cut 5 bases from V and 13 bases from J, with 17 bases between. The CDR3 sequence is CASSPQGTGGFF. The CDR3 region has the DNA TGTGCCAGCAGCCCGCAAGGGACCGGGGGTTTCTTT.

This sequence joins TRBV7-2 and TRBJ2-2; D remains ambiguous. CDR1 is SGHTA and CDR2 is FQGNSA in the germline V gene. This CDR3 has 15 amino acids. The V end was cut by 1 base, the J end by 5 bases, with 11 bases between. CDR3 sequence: CASSLGRIRTGELFF. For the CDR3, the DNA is TGTGCCAGCAGCTTAGGCAGGATCAGGACCGGGGAGCTGTTTTTT.

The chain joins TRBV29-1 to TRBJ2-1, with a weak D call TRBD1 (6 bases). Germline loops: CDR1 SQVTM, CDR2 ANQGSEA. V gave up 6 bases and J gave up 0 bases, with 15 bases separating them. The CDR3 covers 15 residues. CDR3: CSVGQFGSSYNEQFF. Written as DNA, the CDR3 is TGCAGCGTCGGACAGTTCGGCAGCTCCTACAATGAGCAGTTCTTC.

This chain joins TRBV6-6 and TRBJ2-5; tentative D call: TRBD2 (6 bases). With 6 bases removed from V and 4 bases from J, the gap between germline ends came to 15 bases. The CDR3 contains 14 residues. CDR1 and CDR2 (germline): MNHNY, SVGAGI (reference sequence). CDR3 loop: CASSPFSGRETQYF. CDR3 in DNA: TGTGCCAGCAGCCCCTTTAGCGGACGAGAGACCCAGTACTTC.

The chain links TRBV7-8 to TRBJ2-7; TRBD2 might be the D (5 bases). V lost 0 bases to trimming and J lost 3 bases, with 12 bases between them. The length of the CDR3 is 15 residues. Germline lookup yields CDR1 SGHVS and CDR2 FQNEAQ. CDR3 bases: TGTGCCAGCAGCTTAGCAAGGACTTATAGCTACGAGCAGTACTTC. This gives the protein CASSLARTYSYEQYF.

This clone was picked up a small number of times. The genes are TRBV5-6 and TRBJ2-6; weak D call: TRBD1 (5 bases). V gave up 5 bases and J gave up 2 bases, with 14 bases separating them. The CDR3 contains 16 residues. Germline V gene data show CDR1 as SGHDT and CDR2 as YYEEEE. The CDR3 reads CASSFKTTAGANVLTF. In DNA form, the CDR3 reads TGTGCCAGCAGTTTTAAGACGACAGCTGGGGCCAACGTCCTGACTTTC.

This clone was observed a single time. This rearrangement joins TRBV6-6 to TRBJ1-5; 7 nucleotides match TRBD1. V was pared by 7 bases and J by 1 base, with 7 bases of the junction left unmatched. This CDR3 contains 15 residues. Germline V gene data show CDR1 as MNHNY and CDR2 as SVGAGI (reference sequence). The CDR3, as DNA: TGTGCCAGCAACGAGGGGGCTTTCAGCAATCAGCCCCAGCATTTT. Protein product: CASNEGAFSNQPQHF.

The CDR3 spells CASSLGRENTIYF. The CDR3, as DNA: TGCGCCAGCAGCTTGGGACGGGAAAACACCATATATTTT. V and J are TRBV5-1 and TRBJ1-3, with no clear D. Per germline, CDR1 SGHRS and CDR2 YFSETQ. Trimming stripped 0 bases from V and 6 bases from J, with 7 bases between. The CDR3 contains 13 residues.

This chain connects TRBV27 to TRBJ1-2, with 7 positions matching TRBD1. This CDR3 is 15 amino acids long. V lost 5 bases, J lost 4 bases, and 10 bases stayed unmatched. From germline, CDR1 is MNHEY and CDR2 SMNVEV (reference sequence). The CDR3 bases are TGTGCCAGCAGTCCCTTGATAGGGGACAGCTATGGCTACACCTTC. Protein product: CASSPLIGDSYGYTF.

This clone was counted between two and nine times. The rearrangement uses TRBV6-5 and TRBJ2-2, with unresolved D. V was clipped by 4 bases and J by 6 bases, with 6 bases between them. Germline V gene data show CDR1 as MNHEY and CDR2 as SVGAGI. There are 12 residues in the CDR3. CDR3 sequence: CASSFRAGELFF. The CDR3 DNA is TGTGCCAGCAGTTTCCGGGCCGGGGAGCTGTTTTTT.

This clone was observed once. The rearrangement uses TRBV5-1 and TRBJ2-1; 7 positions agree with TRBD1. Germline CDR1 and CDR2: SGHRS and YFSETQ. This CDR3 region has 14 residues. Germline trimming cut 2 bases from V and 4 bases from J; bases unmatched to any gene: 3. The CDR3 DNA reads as TGCGCCAGCAGCTTTGGGACAGCTTACAATGAGCAGTTCTTC. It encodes CASSFGTAYNEQFF.

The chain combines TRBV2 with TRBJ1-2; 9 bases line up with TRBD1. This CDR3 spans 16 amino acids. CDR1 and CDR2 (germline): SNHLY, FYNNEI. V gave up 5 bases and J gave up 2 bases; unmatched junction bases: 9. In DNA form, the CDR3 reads TGTGCCAGCAGTTCCACTAGGACAGGGGAGAACTATGGCTACACCTTC. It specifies CASSSTRTGENYGYTF.

This chain's CDR3 is CASRRANTEAFF. As DNA, the CDR3 is TGTGCCAGCCGGAGGGCGAACACTGAAGCTTTCTTT. The chain is built from TRBV21-1 and TRBJ1-1. TRBV21-1 is reported as a pseudogene. This CDR3 comprises 12 residues.

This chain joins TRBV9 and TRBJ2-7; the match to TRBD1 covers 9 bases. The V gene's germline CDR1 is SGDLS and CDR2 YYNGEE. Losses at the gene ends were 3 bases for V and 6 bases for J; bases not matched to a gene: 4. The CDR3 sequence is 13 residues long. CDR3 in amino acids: CASSAGQGSEQYF. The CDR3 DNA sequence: TGTGCCAGCAGCGCGGGACAGGGAAGCGAGCAGTACTTC. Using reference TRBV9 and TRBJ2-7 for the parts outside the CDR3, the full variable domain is DSGVTQTPKHLITATGQRVTLRCSPRSGDLSVYWYQQSLDQGLQFLIQYYNGEERAKGNILERFSAQQFPDLHSELNLSSLELGDSALYFCASSAGQGSEQYFGPGTRLTVT.

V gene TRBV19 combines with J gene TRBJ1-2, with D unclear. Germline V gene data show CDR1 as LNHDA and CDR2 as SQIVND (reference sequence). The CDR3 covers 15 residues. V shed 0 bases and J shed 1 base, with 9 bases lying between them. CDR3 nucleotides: TGTGCCAGTAGTATAGAGGGCAGCATTAACTATGGCTACACCTTC. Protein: CASSIEGSINYGYTF.